The 15 T cell receptor beta chains below all came from one sample that was sequenced in a study of beta chain features in type 1 diabetes. Expressed TCRB transcripts were sequenced because the isolated RNA had all been reverse transcribed beforehand. Using immunoSEQ multiplex PCR, the repertoire was profiled, and TCRdb retains in-frame clones only, with some absent. The sample consists of just over 150,000 clones, around 10% of them appearing once. Sequenced material: central memory CD4+ T cells from blood. The receptors come from a man younger than 30 in good health.

This clone has just a few counts. Here the CDR3 DNA reads TGCAGCGTTGCGAAGCAGGGGGGTCCCTACAATGAGCAGTTCTTC. Translation: CSVAKQGGPYNEQFF. The chain links TRBV29-1 to TRBJ2-1; TRBD1 is a possible D gene (7 bases). CDR1 is SQVTM, CDR2 ANQGSEA, per germline. Trimming shortened V by 4 bases and J by 2 bases, and 15 bases separated the two germline ends. There are 15 residues in the CDR3.

The V call is TRBV30, the J call TRBJ2-3, with unresolved D. Trimming left V 2 bases short and J 3 bases short, with 6 bases between. CDR1 is GTSNPN and CDR2 is SVGIG in the germline V gene (reference sequence). CDR3 length: 12 residues. The CDR3 region is CAWSPLTDTQYF. CDR3 nucleotides: TGTGCCTGGAGTCCCCTAACAGATACGCAGTATTTT.

This chain's CDR3 is CASSVQQGGNEQFF. The CDR3 region has the DNA TGTGCCAGCAGCGTTCAACAGGGAGGGAATGAGCAGTTCTTC. The V gene is TRBV9, the J gene TRBJ2-1; TRBD2 might be the D (7 bases). The CDR3 totals 14 residues. The V end lost 2 bases, the J end lost 7 bases, and 13 bases lay between the germline ends. Germline V gene lookup returns CDR1 SGDLS and CDR2 YYNGEE.

This clone was counted a few times. The chain has TRBV28 and TRBJ2-2, with a tentative D call TRBD1 (6 bases). With 3 bases removed from V and 5 bases from J, the gap between germline ends came to 7 bases. The CDR3 runs to 13 residues. The V gene's germline CDR1 is MDHEN and CDR2 SYDVKM. The CDR3 nucleotides read TGTGCCAGCAGTTTTACAGGGACCGGGGAGCTGTTTTTT. It is translated as CASSFTGTGELFF.

This chain connects TRBV7-2 to TRBJ2-3; TRBD2 matches at 9 bases. The CDR3 is 14 amino acids. Trimming at V came to 10 bases and at J to 5 bases, leaving 10 bases not matched to a gene. Germline values: CDR1 SGHTA, CDR2 FQGNSA. The CDR3 region is CATAGAGGRDTQYF. The CDR3 DNA is TGTGCCACCGCGGGGGCGGGGGGGCGAGATACGCAGTATTTT.

The V gene is TRBV5-1, the J gene TRBJ2-4, with D possibly being TRBD2 (6 bases). The V gene lost 3 bases and the J gene lost 2 bases, with 9 bases spanning the gap. The CDR3 covers 14 residues. CDR1 is SGHRS and CDR2 is YFSETQ in the germline V gene. Here the CDR3 DNA reads TGCGCCAGCAGCTCCGGCGGGACCAAAAACATTCAGTACTTC. The encoded protein is CASSSGGTKNIQYF.

This clone showed up just a few times. This chain joins TRBV9 and TRBJ1-2, with D unresolved. CDR1 SGDLS and CDR2 YYNGEE come from the germline V gene. CDR3 length equals 15 residues. Trimming left V 3 bases short and J 4 bases short, with 16 bases between. CDR3 protein: CASSALSGIPYGYTF. The DNA for the CDR3 is TGTGCCAGCAGCGCCCTAAGCGGGATCCCCTATGGCTACACCTTC.

This clone has only a few counts. The J gene is TRBJ2-7, the V gene TRBV2, with D maybe TRBD1 (5 bases). Trimming took off 3 bases at V and 6 bases at J, with 15 bases between the two ends. CDR1 and CDR2 (germline): SNHLY, FYNNEI. The CDR3 is made up of 14 amino acids. The CDR3 region has the DNA TGTGCCAGCAGTGAGGGGCCAAGGGGTGGCGAGCAGTACTTC. It yields the protein CASSEGPRGGEQYF.

J is TRBJ1-2 and V is TRBV10-3, with TRBD1 matching 7 bases. Germline CDR1 is ENHRY and CDR2 is SYGVKD. The CDR3 is made up of 13 amino acids. V shed 7 bases, J shed 3 bases, and the junction held 5 bases outside the gene matches. The CDR3 bases are TGTGCCATCACCCGACAGGGTGACTATGGCTACACCTTC. Translating it yields CAITRQGDYGYTF.

This clone was counted only a few times. The V and J genes are TRBV29-1 and TRBJ1-2; D is ambiguous. Germline CDR1 and CDR2: SQVTM and ANQGSEA. V was clipped by 4 bases and J by 3 bases, with 12 bases between them. The CDR3 runs 13 residues. The CDR3 sequence: CSVGAGRDYGYTF. CDR3 DNA sequence: TGCAGCGTTGGGGCCGGGAGAGACTATGGCTACACCTTC.

The rearrangement uses TRBV13 and TRBJ1-1; weak D call: TRBD1 (6 bases). This CDR3 contains 13 residues. Germline V gives CDR1 PRHDT, CDR2 FYEKMQ (reference sequence). With 6 bases removed from V and 8 bases from J, the gap between germline ends came to 16 bases. CDR3 nucleotide sequence: TGTGCCAGCAGGCAAACGGACAGCCCGGAAGCTTTCTTT. Its protein is CASRQTDSPEAFF.

This clone has only a few counts. This chain uses TRBV9 with TRBJ2-4; possibly TRBD1 for D (5 bases). CDR1 and CDR2 from the germline V gene are SGDLS and YYNGEE. Trimming cost V 2 bases and J 9 bases, with 12 bases left between them. The CDR3 runs to 13 residues. The CDR3 coding sequence is TGTGCCAGCAGCGTCCAGGCCCAGGGCATTCAGTACTTC. Its protein product is CASSVQAQGIQYF.

V usage is TRBV7-2 and J usage is TRBJ2-7; possibly TRBD1 for D (6 bases). The CDR3 has 15 amino acids. The V end lost 5 bases, the J end lost 5 bases, and 19 bases lay between the germline ends. Germline-derived CDR1 and CDR2 are SGHTA and FQGNSA. In DNA, the CDR3 is TGTGCCAGCAGCCGCAGACAGGCGGGTGGGAACGAGCAGTACTTC. Its protein product is CASSRRQAGGNEQYF.

This clone was counted only a few times. The chain combines TRBV4-2 with TRBJ2-3; perhaps TRBD2 as D (6 bases). There are 18 residues in the CDR3. Germline CDR1 reads LGHNA; CDR2 reads YNFKEQ. Trimming cost V 1 base and J 0 bases, with 17 bases left between them. CDR3 protein: CASSQGLLAAGSTDTQYF. The CDR3 DNA is TGTGCCAGCAGCCAAGGGCTATTAGCGGCAGGAAGCACAGATACGCAGTATTTT.

This clone was seen only a few times. This chain links TRBV25-1 with TRBJ2-2, with 12 bases fitting TRBD1. The CDR3 sequence is 16 residues long. The V segment lost 3 bases and the J segment 7 bases; nucleotides outside the gene matches: 6. CDR1 is MGHDK, CDR2 SYGVNS, per germline. CDR3 in DNA: TGTGCCAGCAGTGATTCCGGGACAGGGGGCTTCGGGGAGCTGTTTTTT. This encodes CASSDSGTGGFGELFF. Variable domain in full (rest from reference TRBV25-1 and TRBJ2-2): EADIYQTPRYLVIGTGKKITLECSQTMGHDKMYWYQQDPGMELHLIHYSYGVNSTEKGDLSSESTVSRIRTEHFPLTLESARPSHTSQYLCASSDSGTGGFGELFFGEGSRLTVL.